Sequencing of this TCR beta chain was carried out in a study of spatial heterogeneity in lung cancer. Turning to the study itself: Researchers sequenced follow-up PBMC samples if they had them, and these came a median of around two years after resection.

The CDR3 has 16 amino acids. J was trimmed by 6 bases and V by 5 bases; bases with no gene match: 9. The table lists this clonotype with many counts. The study tagged each TCR cDNA molecule with a unique molecular identifier. MiXCR, run by TCRdb on the 5' RACE reads, gives a single entry per CDR3 protein. The sample lists under 150,000 distinct CDR3 sequences, about 10% occurring once. As for time point: blood at routine non-recurrence follow-up after resection. Tumor, nontumor lung or frozen PBMC supplied whole RNA, sequenced without sorting. Material: PBMCs, obtained at follow-up. The receptor's source is a female donor with early-stage non-small cell lung cancer. The J gene is TRBJ2-1, the V gene TRBV12-3 or TRBV12-4; 11 bases match TRBD2. The CDR3 sequence is CASSPMTSGAPNEQFF. DNA for the CDR3: TGTGCCAGCAGTCCCATGACTAGCGGGGCCCCCAATGAGCAGTTCTTC.